This T cell receptor beta chain was identified during a study of cytomegalovirus exposure and HLA in healthy donors. Study-wide context: Within the Caucasian-associated ancestry cluster were more than 75% of the roughly 430 genotyped donors. Regarding the study as a whole: Analysis performed later found 16,951 TCR beta sequences associated with HLA alleles at 0.05 false discovery rate. TCR beta chains associated with HLA were, in a later analysis, more clonally expanded than equally common others. Reports state that TCR beta sequences accurately predicted most subjects' HLA-A and HLA-B alleles.

The PCR had 60 Vbeta and 13 Jbeta primers. Here immunoSEQ multiplex PCR was the method, and the copy in TCRdb shows in-frame clones only, minus some. Of fewer than 200,000 clones listed, about three quarters are singletons. As for this clone: What it binds is unknown.

The CDR3 length is 15 residues. Losses at the gene ends were 4 bases for V and 2 bases for J; bases not matched to a gene: 8. Germline CDR1 SGHTS, CDR2 YDEGEE. The rearrangement links TRBV5-8 to TRBJ2-5, with 7 nucleotides matching TRBD1. The TCR sequence derives from a female donor in good health and CMV-seronegative. The sequenced material came from PBMCs. CDR3 region: CASSPRQGPQETQYF. CDR3 coding DNA: TGTGCCAGCAGCCCAAGACAGGGACCGCAAGAGACCCAGTACTTC.